The subject of this entry is one T cell receptor beta chain. V was cut by 6 bases and J by 5 bases, with 17 bases left in between. Germline CDR1 is SGHTS and CDR2 is YDEGEE. The CDR3 consists of 14 residues. PCR involved 60 Vbeta and 13 Jbeta primers. Measured with immunoSEQ multiplex PCR; TCRdb has only the in-frame clones, and not every one. The top ten hold less than 3.5% of the sample, which has some 69,000 clones, approximately 79% seen once. The sample is drawn from a study of cytomegalovirus exposure and HLA in healthy donors. This chain joins TRBV5-8 and TRBJ2-5; possibly TRBD1 for D (6 bases). The sample consisted of PBMCs. The clonotype comes from a woman aged 30 to 39 in good health and CMV-seronegative. This chain's CDR3 is CASTVSDRGETQYF. In DNA form, the CDR3 reads TGTGCCAGCACCGTGTCGGACAGAGGGGAGACCCAGTACTTC.